The clone carrying this T cell receptor (beta chain) was detected only once. The target antigen is unknown. MiXCR, run by TCRdb on the 5' RACE reads, gives a single entry per CDR3 protein. The data show 150,000 to 200,000 distinct CDR3 sequences, about 20% seen once. This sample was included in a study of CD8 T cells in ankylosing spondylitis. General study results and limits: Significant enrichment of disease-linked clones was reportedly seen in matched ankylosing spondylitis synovial fluid.

The CDR3 covers 14 residues. Germline CDR1 reads DFQATT; CDR2 reads SNEGSKA (reference sequence). Trimming removed 2 bases from V and 5 bases from J, with 15 bases in between. The V gene is TRBV20-1, the J gene TRBJ2-5; D call uncertain. Sequencing was performed on blood, either unsorted or a sorted T cell fraction (not recorded which). This sequence was found in a male donor between 10 and 30 years old with ankylosing spondylitis or in good health (not recorded which). CDR3 amino acids: CSARYTWGRETQYF. The CDR3 nucleotides are TGCAGTGCTAGATACACGTGGGGAAGGGAGACCCAGTACTTC.